These 7 T cell receptor beta chains came from one sample sequenced in a study of Graves' ophthalmopathy and Graves' hyperthyroidism. For repertoire sequencing, the TCR beta CDR3 regions were amplified from RNA transcripts. First-round RT-PCR employed HTBI primers, with a second-round multiplex PCR after it. TCRdb reanalysed the multiplex PCR reads using MiXCR and keeps one entry per CDR3 protein. The data show about 1.1 million distinct CDR3 sequences, about 38% seen once. Material for sequencing was peripheral blood or thyroid tissue (not recorded which). Receptors originate from an adult man with Graves' hyperthyroidism.

A few counts support this clonotype. V and J are TRBV9 and TRBJ1-5; D gene ambiguous. The CDR3 length is 13 residues. Germline CDR1 and CDR2: SGDLS and YYNGEE. The CDR3 nucleotides are TGTGCTAGCCTTGTGGGCAGCCCTCAGCCCCAGCATTTT. Amino acid sequence: CASLVGSPQPQHF.

The table lists this clonotype with many counts. This sequence joins TRBV15 and TRBJ1-2, with a tentative D call TRBD1 (5 bases). Trimming stripped 7 bases from V and 1 base from J, with 16 bases between. The CDR3 length is 15 residues. Germline V CDR1 and CDR2: LNHNV, YYDKDF (reference sequence). The CDR3 nucleotides read TGTGCCACCACTCAGGGAGGCAGCCTTAACTATGGCTACACCTTC. Translating gives CATTQGGSLNYGYTF. Full variable domain (outside the CDR3, taken from reference TRBV15 and TRBJ1-2): DAMVIQNPRYQVTQFGKPVTLSCSQTLNHNVMYWYQQKSSQAPKLLFHYYDKDFNNEADTPDNFQSRRPNTSFCFLDIRSPGLGDTAMYLCATTQGGSLNYGYTFGSGTRLTVV.

Points on this clonotype: Since a much larger clone is just one base distant, this may be a read error. The genes are TRBV2 and TRBJ2-7, with 8 nucleotides matching TRBD2. The CDR3 totals 12 residues. Germline V gene lookup returns CDR1 SNHLY and CDR2 FYNNEI. CDR3 sequence: CSGLEESYEQYF. CDR3 DNA sequence: TGTTCGGGACTAGAGGAATCCTACGAGCAGTACTTC.

This clonotype was seen at least ten times. V is TRBV10-3 and J is TRBJ1-6; tentatively, D is TRBD1 (5 bases). From germline, CDR1 is ENHRY and CDR2 SYGVKD. CDR3 length: 16 residues. The ends were cut back, 2 bases at V and 9 bases at J, with 17 bases in the middle. DNA for the CDR3: TGTGCCATCAGTGAGGCTAAGGGACGCTTTCTTTCACCCCTCCACTTT. Translated: CAISEAKGRFLSPLHF.

The sample holds many counts of this clonotype. The chain couples TRBV7-6 to TRBJ2-7, with 8 bases fitting TRBD1. The V gene end was trimmed by 5 bases and the J gene end by 5 bases; junction bases not matched to a gene: 11. The V gene's germline CDR1 is SGHVS and CDR2 FNYEAQ. The CDR3 covers 15 residues. The CDR3 nucleotides read TGTGCCAGCAGCCCACGACAGGGGCGATCGGACGAGCAGTACTTC. It encodes CASSPRQGRSDEQYF.

This chain connects TRBV29-1 to TRBJ2-7; weak D call: TRBD1 (5 bases). The germline CDR1 and CDR2 sequences are SQVTM and ANQGSEA. The CDR3 totals 13 residues. V lost 6 bases to trimming and J lost 5 bases, with 17 bases between them. The CDR3 DNA reads as TGCAGCGTGGGTCGGCAGGGTTCAGACGAGCAGTACTTC. It codes for CSVGRQGSDEQYF.

This clonotype was recorded many times. V is TRBV7-9 and J is TRBJ2-6; D is uncertain. V lost 5 bases and J 1 base, leaving 6 bases between the germline ends. CDR1 is SEHNR and CDR2 is FQNEAQ in the germline V gene (reference sequence). The length of the CDR3 is 14 residues. CDR3 nucleotide sequence: TGTGCCAGCAGCCCTAAATCTGGGGCCAACGTCCTGACTTTC. Protein product: CASSPKSGANVLTF.